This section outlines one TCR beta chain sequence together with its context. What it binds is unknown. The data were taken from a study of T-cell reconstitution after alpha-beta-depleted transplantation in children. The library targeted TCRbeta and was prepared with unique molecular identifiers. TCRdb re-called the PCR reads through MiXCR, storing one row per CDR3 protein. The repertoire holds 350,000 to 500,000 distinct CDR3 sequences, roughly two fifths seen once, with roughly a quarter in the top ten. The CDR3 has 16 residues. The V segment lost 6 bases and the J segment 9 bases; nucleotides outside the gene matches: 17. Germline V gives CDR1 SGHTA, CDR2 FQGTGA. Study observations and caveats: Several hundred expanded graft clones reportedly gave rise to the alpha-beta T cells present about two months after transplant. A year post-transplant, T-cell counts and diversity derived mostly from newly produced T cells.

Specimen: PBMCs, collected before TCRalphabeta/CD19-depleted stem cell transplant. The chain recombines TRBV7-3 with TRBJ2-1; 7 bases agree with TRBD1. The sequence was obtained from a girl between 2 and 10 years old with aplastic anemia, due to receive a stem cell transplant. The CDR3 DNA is TGTGCCAGCAGTCTACTCCCGAGGGGGCGGAAAAGTGAGCAGTTCTTC. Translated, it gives CASSLLPRGRKSEQFF.